This entry features one T cell receptor (beta chain) sequence. This clonotype was detected only a few times. The antigen it binds to is not known. Base qualities are missing; no much larger clone stands one base away. What this sample's treatment or condition label stands for: in vitro stimulation with specific CMV peptide epitopes to enrich CMV-specific T cells. The sequencer listed for this sample is Illumina HiSeq 1500. TCRdb passed the public sequencing reads through fastp at Q25 and MiXCR, retaining productive beta sequences. Every entry covers one CDR3 protein and lists the most common genes and DNA from its rows. The sample has 830,000 or so distinct CDR3 sequences on record, approximately 30% of them singletons. The ten largest make up roughly 12% of the sample. V loses 5 bases, J loses 1 base, and the germline ends lie 11 bases apart. Measured from the cysteine to the phenylalanine, the CDR3 is 14 residues long. This entry keeps only the CDR3 DNA: 42 bases, framed from base 1. As encoded in the germline V gene, CDR1 is SGHVS while CDR2 is FNYEAQ.

This entry belongs to a study of T cell repertoires in cytomegalovirus infection (dated by TCRdb to about 2019). Turning to the overall study: The peptide stimulations were aimed at well-studied HLA-B-restricted epitopes as well as recently identified HLA-C-restricted CMV epitopes, whose presentation resists viral immunomodulation. Donor HLA type was relevant to the analysis, as public TCR beta signatures indicated carriage of CMV infection together with the matching HLA type. The research as a whole found: The ex vivo response was dominated by HLA-C-restricted CMV-specific TCR beta clonotypes, which also provided the single most frequent clonotype in two of eight donors. In both this cohort and an independent cohort of over 350 donors, the cumulative frequency of public TCR beta family members distinguished carriers of CMV infection plus the relevant HLA type.

This sequence uses TRBV7-6 and TRBJ1-1; matching of 5 bases hints at TRBD1 as the D gene. This clonotype originated in a human donor in good health (CMV status not recorded). Some clones in this sample may be carry-over from other donors' samples. Specimen: cultured CD8+ T cells from PBMCs, collected from culture after CMV antigen stimulation. CDR3 reads: CASSPQDKNTEAFF. In nucleotides, the sequence is TGTGCCAGCAGCCCGCAGGACAAGAACACTGAAGCTTTCTTT.